A selection of T cell receptor beta chains follows, all from one sample in a study of cytomegalovirus exposure and HLA in healthy donors. The protocol was immunoSEQ multiplex PCR, while the TCRdb copy is restricted to in-frame clones and leaves out a portion. This sample has 100,000 to 150,000 clones, with approximately 80% found just once. The sample was PBMCs. The receptors were gathered from a woman aged 40 to 50 in good health and CMV-seropositive. CDR3s include the opening cysteine and the closing phenylalanine or tryptophan. D genes are given only for firm matches. The size of a clone is reported for some rows only, either as once, few or many, or as a class for expanded clones.

V gene: TRBV2; J gene: TRBJ2-6; D gene: TRBD2; clone size: .; CDR3 DNA: TGTGCCAGCAGCTACCTTGGGGGGGGAACAACTGGGGCCAACGTCCTGACTTTC; CDR3 protein: CASSYLGGGTTGANVLTF
V gene: TRBV2; J gene: TRBJ2-5; D gene: .; clone size: once; CDR3 DNA: TGTGCCAGCAGGGGAGGCGGTCGGGCCCAGTACTTC; CDR3 protein: CASRGGGRAQYF
V gene: TRBV7-8; J gene: TRBJ1-2; D gene: TRBD1; clone size: .; CDR3 DNA: TGTGCCAGCAGTCCCGACAGGGGGTCTGGCTACACCTTC; CDR3 protein: CASSPDRGSGYTF
V gene: TRBV29-1; J gene: TRBJ2-7; D gene: .; clone size: few; CDR3 DNA: TGCAGCGTTGTGACAGGTGTCGACGAGCAGTACTTC; CDR3 protein: CSVVTGVDEQYF
V gene: TRBV6-5; J gene: TRBJ2-1; D gene: TRBD1; clone size: .; CDR3 DNA: TGTGCCAGCAGTTACAGGACAGGGGACTACAATGAGCAGTTCTTC; CDR3 protein: CASSYRTGDYNEQFF
V gene: TRBV28; J gene: TRBJ1-2; D gene: .; clone size: .; CDR3 DNA: TGTGCCAGCAGTTTCCCCGGGGGAGGTGGCTATGGCTACACCTTC; CDR3 protein: CASSFPGGGGYGYTF
V gene: TRBV30; J gene: TRBJ2-5; D gene: TRBD2; clone size: .; CDR3 DNA: TGTGCCTGGAGTGTAGCGGGAGGACTGCAAGAGACCCAGTACTTC; CDR3 protein: CAWSVAGGLQETQYF
V gene: TRBV7-9; J gene: TRBJ2-1; D gene: .; clone size: few; CDR3 DNA: TGTGCCAGCAGCCTAATGAATGAGCAGTTCTTC; CDR3 protein: CASSLMNEQFF
V gene: TRBV15; J gene: TRBJ2-7; D gene: TRBD1; clone size: few; CDR3 DNA: TGTGCCACCAGCAGGGGGACAGAGAACTACGAGCAGTACTTC; CDR3 protein: CATSRGTENYEQYF
V gene: TRBV29-1; J gene: TRBJ2-3; D gene: TRBD2; clone size: .; CDR3 DNA: TGCAGCGTTGGGCTAGCGGCCCATACGCAGTATTTT; CDR3 protein: CSVGLAAHTQYF
V gene: TRBV5-5; J gene: TRBJ1-5; D gene: .; clone size: .; CDR3 DNA: TGTGCCAGCAGCTTGGTCCCAGGGAGGGTCGGCAATCAGCCCCAGCATTTT; CDR3 protein: CASSLVPGRVGNQPQHF
V gene: TRBV5-4; J gene: TRBJ2-7; D gene: TRBD2; clone size: .; CDR3 DNA: TGTGCCAGCAGCTCCGGGACTACCCTACAGTACGAGCAGTACTTC; CDR3 protein: CASSSGTTLQYEQYF
V gene: TRBV10-3; J gene: TRBJ2-2; D gene: TRBD2; clone size: once; CDR3 DNA: TGTGCCATCAGTGAGAGGGGTAGCGGGAGAAATCACGGGGAGCTGTTTTTT; CDR3 protein: CAISERGSGRNHGELFF